The clone carrying this T cell receptor beta chain appeared many times. Its matching antigen is unknown. These data come from a study of T cells in Graves' hyperthyroidism and ophthalmopathy. TCR beta CDR3 regions were amplified from RNA. The HTBI primer set drove a first-round RT-PCR of the TCR CDR3. TCRdb reprocessed the multiplex PCR reads via MiXCR and lists one record per CDR3 protein. The data contain a few hundred thousand distinct CDR3 sequences, approximately 15% of them seen just once; the ten biggest clones take up under 8%. The study's findings and limits: Classification by a 13 V-J model distinguished ophthalmopathy from stable hyperthyroidism.

Trimming cost V 0 bases and J 0 bases; bases outside gene matches: 10. CDR1 and CDR2 (germline): SGHTA, FQGNSA. The CDR3 covers 19 residues. The source is a woman aged 25-40 years with Graves' hyperthyroidism. Sequenced: blood. The V and J genes are TRBV7-2 and TRBJ2-3; 9 bases map to TRBD2. This CDR3 is CASSLAELAGRISTDTQYF. The DNA for the CDR3 is TGTGCCAGCAGCTTAGCGGAGCTAGCGGGACGTATTAGCACAGATACGCAGTATTTT.